This T cell receptor (beta chain) was sequenced in a study of T cell repertoires and HLA-DP antigens. Across the whole study: CD4+ T cells were cocultured with HeLa cells expressing HLA-DP. Sorted CD137+CD4+ samples averaged roughly 0.2 ug DNA; pre-culture CD4+ samples, 1,000 to 1,500 ng. Findings and limits, study-wide: Previously undetected clones averaged about 33% and 55% against the two alleles respectively. No separate analysis of naive versus memory CD4+ cells was done.

Sequencing was performed with immunoSEQ multiplex PCR; in TCRdb, only in-frame clones are kept and a portion is missing. The table shows roughly 70,000 clones, with over 75% occurring only once. Concerning this clone itself: Its antigen is undetermined.

CDR1 SGHTA and CDR2 FQGNSA come from the germline V gene. The CDR3 has 16 residues. The V and J ends lost 4 bases and 3 bases, in that order; junction bases with no gene match: 9. J is TRBJ2-7 and V is TRBV7-2, with 10 bases lining up with TRBD2. This receptor was taken from a man aged 60 to 75 in good health and CMV-seronegative. Sequenced material: CD4+ T cells from PBMCs. The CDR3 bases are TGTGCCAGCAGCTCCCGATCGCTAGCGGGGGACTACGAGCAGTACTTC. Its translation is CASSSRSLAGDYEQYF.